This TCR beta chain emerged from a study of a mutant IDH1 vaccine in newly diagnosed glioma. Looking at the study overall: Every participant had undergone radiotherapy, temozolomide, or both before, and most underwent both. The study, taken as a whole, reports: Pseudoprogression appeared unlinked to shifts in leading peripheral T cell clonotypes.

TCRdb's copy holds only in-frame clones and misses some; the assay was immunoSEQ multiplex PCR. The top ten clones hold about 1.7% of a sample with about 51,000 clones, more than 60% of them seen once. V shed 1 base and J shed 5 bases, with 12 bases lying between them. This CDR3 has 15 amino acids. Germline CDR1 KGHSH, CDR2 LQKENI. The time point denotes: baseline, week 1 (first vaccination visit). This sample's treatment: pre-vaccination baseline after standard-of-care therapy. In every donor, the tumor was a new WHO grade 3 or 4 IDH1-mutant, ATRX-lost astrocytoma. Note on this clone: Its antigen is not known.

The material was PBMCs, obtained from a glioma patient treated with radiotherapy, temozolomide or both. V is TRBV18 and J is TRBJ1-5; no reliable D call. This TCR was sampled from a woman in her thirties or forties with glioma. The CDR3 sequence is CASSPLRSGHQPQHF. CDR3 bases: TGTGCCAGCTCACCACTCCGTTCCGGCCATCAGCCCCAGCATTTT.